Shown below are 2 T cell receptor beta chains from a single sample sequenced in a study of cytomegalovirus exposure and HLA in healthy donors. PCR amplification relied on 60 Vbeta primers (plus 13 Jbeta primers). Some clones are missing from TCRdb's copy, which holds only in-frame ones; the method was immunoSEQ multiplex PCR. The repertoire includes over 200,000 clones, around 80% of them detected once, and less than 3% sits in the top ten. Sample: PBMCs. The receptors derive from a woman aged 55-75 years in good health and CMV-seropositive.

The chain joins TRBV7-7 to TRBJ2-3; 11 bases fit TRBD2. Unmatched junction bases numbered 7, after V lost 6 bases and J lost 2 bases. Germline values: CDR1 SSHAT, CDR2 FNYEAQ (reference sequence). The CDR3 covers 16 residues. The CDR3 protein is CASRRLAGGFTDTQYF. CDR3 nucleotide sequence: TGTGCCAGCAGACGCCTAGCGGGAGGCTTCACAGATACGCAGTATTTT.

Remarks on this clone: The sample contains more than one DNA sequence encoding this CDR3. The CDR3 protein is CASSLGGTSTDTQYF. The CDR3 DNA follows: TGCGCCAGCAGCTTGGGTGGGACTAGCACAGATACGCAGTATTTT. J is TRBJ2-3 and V is TRBV5-1; D might be TRBD2 (6 bases). Germline loops: CDR1 SGHRS, CDR2 YFSETQ. V dropped 0 bases and J dropped 0 bases, with 8 bases sitting between them. The CDR3 covers 15 residues.